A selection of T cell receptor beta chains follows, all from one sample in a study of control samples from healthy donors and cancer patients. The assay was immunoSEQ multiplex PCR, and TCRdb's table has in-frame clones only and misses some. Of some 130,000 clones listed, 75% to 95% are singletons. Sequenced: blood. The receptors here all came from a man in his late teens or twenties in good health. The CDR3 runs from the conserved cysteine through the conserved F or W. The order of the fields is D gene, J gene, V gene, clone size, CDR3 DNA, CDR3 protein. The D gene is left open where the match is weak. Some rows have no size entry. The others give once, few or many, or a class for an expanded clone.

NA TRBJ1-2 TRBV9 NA TGTGCCAGCACCCCCGAGGGCTACACCTTC CASTPEGYTF
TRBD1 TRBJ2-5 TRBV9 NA TGTGCCAGCAGCGAGGGGGACAGGGGAGCTAAAGAGACCCAGTACTTC CASSEGDRGAKETQYF
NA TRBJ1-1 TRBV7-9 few TGTGCCAGCAGCTTAGGCGTCACTGAAGCTTTCTTT CASSLGVTEAFF
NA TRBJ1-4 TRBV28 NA TGTGCCAGCATTGGGGGGGCGGGAGAAAAACTGTTTTTT CASIGGAGEKLFF
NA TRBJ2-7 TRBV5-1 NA TGCGCCAGCAGCTTGGAGGGGGGCCTTGCCTTCTACGAGCAGTACTTC CASSLEGGLAFYEQYF
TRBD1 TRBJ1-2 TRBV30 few TGTGCCTGGAGCACAGGGGTAGGGGGCTACACCTTC CAWSTGVGGYTF
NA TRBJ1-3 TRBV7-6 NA TGTGCCAGCAGCCGAGGGGGGGGAAACACCATATATTTT CASSRGGGNTIYF
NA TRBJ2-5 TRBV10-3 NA TGTGCCATCAGATCGGGACCAGCCGAGGAGACCCAGTACTTC CAIRSGPAEETQYF
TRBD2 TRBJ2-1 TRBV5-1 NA TGCGCCAGCAGCTTGGTAGGGAGGGAAAGGGGATACAATGAGCAGTTCTTC CASSLVGRERGYNEQFF
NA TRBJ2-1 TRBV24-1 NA TGTGCCACCAGTGTCCGAGGCTCCGGTGAGCAGTTCTTC CATSVRGSGEQFF
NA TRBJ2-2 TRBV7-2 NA TGTGCCAGCAGCTTGGTCCAGGCGAACACCGGGGAGCTGTTTTTT CASSLVQANTGELFF